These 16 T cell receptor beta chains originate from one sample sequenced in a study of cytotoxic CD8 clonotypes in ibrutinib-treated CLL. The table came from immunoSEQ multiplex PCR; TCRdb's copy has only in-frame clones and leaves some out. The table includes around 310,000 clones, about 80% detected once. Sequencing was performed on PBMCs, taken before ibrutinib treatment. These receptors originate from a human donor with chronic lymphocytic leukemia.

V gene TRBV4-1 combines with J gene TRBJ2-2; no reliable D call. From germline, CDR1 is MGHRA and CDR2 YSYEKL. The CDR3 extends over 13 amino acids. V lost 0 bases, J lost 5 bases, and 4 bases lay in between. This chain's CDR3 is CASSQEITGELFF. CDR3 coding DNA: TGCGCCAGCAGCCAAGAAATAACCGGGGAGCTGTTTTTT.

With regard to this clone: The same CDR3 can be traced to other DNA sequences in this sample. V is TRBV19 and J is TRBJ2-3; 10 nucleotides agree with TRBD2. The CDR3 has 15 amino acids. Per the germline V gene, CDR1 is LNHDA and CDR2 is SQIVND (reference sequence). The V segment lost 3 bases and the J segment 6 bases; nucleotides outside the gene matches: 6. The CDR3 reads CASSIGLAGVDTQYF. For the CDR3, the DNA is TGTGCCAGTAGTATTGGTCTAGCGGGAGTTGATACGCAGTATTTT. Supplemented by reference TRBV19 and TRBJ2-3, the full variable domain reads DGGITQSPKYLFRKEGQNVTLSCEQNLNHDAMYWYRQDPGQGLRLIYYSQIVNDFQKGDIAEGYSVSREKKESFPLTVTSAQKNPTAFYLCASSIGLAGVDTQYFGPGTRLTVL.

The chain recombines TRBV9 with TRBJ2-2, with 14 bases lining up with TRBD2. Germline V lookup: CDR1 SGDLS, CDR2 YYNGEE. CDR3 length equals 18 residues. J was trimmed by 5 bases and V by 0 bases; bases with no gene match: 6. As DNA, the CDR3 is TGTGCCAGCAGCGTAGGACTAGCGGGAGGGCCTTGGACCGGGGAGCTGTTTTTT. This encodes CASSVGLAGGPWTGELFF.

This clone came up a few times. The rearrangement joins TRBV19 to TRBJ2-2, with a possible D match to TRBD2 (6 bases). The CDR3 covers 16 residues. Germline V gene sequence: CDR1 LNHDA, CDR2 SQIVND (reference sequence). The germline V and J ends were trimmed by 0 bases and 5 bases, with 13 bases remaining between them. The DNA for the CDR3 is TGTGCCAGTAGTATAGAGCTGGGACTTACTACCGGGGAGCTGTTTTTT. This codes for CASSIELGLTTGELFF.

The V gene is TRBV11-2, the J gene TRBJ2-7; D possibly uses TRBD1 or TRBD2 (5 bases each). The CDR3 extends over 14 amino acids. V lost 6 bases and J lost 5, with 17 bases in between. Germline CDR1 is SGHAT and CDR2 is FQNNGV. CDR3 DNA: TGTGCCAGCAGACCCCACGGGGCTTCAGACGAGCAGTACTTC. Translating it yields CASRPHGASDEQYF.

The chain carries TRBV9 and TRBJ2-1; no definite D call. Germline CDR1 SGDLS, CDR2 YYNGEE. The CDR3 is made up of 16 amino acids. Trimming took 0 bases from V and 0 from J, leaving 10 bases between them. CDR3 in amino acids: CASSVGAETSYNEQFF. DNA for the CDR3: TGTGCCAGCAGCGTAGGGGCGGAGACCTCCTACAATGAGCAGTTCTTC.

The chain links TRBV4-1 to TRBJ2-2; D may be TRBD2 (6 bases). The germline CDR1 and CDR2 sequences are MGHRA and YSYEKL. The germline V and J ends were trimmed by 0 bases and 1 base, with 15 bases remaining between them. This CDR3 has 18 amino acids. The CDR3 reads CASSQDGRSAGNTGELFF. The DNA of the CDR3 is TGCGCCAGCAGCCAAGATGGGAGGTCTGCAGGGAACACCGGGGAGCTGTTTTTT.

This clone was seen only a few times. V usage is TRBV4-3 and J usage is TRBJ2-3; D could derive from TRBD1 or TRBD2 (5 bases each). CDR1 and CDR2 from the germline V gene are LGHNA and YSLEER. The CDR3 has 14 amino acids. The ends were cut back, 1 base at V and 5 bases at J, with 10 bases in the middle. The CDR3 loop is CASSQGGYGDTQYF. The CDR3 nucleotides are TGCGCCAGCAGCCAAGGGGGGTACGGAGATACGCAGTATTTT.

The CDR3 nucleotides read TGTGCCAGCAGCCCACCGGTTGGCGGGGGCAACGAGCAGTACTTC. Protein: CASSPPVGGGNEQYF. The genes are TRBV7-9 and TRBJ2-7, with D possibly matching TRBD2 (7 bases). The ends were cut back, 5 bases at V and 5 bases at J, with 19 bases in the middle. Germline V gene sequence: CDR1 SEHNR, CDR2 FQNEAQ (reference sequence). The CDR3 length is 15 residues.

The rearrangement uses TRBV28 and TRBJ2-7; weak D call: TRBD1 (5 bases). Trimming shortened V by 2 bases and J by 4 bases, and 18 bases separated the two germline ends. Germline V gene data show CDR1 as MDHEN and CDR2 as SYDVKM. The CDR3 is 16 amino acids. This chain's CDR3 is CASSLRKGAVFYEQYF. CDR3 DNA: TGTGCCAGCAGTTTACGTAAAGGGGCCGTCTTTTACGAGCAGTACTTC.

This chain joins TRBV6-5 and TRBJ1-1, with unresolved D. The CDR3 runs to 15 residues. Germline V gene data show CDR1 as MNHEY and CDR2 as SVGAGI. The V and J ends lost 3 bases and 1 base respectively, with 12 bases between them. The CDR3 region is CASSYIQRGNTEAFF. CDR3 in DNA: TGTGCCAGCAGTTATATCCAACGGGGGAACACTGAAGCTTTCTTT.

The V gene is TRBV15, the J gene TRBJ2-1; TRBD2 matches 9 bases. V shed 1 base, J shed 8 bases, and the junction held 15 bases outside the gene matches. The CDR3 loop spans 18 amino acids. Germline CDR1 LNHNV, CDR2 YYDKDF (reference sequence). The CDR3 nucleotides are TGTGCCACCAGCAGAGTACGGACTGGCGAGCGGGGGGACGATGAGCAGTTCTTC. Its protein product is CATSRVRTGERGDDEQFF.

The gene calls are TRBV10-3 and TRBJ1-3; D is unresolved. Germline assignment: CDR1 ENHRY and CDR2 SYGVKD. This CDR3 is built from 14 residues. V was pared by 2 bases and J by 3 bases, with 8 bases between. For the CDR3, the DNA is TGTGCCATCAGTGAGACTATCTTTGGAAACACCATATATTTT. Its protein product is CAISETIFGNTIYF.

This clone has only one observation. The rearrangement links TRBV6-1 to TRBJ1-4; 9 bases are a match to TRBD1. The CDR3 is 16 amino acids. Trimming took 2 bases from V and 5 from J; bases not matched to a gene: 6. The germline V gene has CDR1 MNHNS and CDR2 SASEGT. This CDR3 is CASSETNRGRNEKLFF. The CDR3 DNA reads TGTGCCAGCAGTGAAACCAACAGGGGGCGGAATGAAAAACTGTTTTTT.

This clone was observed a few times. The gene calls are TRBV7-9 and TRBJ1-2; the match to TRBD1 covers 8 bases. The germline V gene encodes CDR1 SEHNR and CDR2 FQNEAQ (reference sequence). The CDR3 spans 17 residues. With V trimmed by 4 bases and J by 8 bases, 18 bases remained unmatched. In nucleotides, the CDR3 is TGTGCCAGCAGCTCAACCACGGGACAGGCCCTGCCTCGGGGCTACACCTTC. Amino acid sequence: CASSSTTGQALPRGYTF.

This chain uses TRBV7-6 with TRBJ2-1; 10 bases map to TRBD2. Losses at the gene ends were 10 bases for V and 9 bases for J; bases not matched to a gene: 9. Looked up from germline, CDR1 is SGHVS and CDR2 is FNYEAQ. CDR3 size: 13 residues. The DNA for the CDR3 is TGTGCCACTTCTAGCGGGAGCTTTGGTGAGCAGTTCTTC. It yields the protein CATSSGSFGEQFF. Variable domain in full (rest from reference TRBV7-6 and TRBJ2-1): GAGVSQSPRYKVTKRGQDVALRCDPISGHVSLYWYRQALGQGPEFLTYFNYEAQQDKSGLPNDRFSAERPEGSISTLTIQRTEQRDSAMYRCATSSGSFGEQFFGPGTRLTVL.